This T cell receptor (beta chain) appears in the sequencing data of a study of cytomegalovirus exposure and HLA in healthy donors. Study context: A previous analysis identified more than 100 million unique TCR beta sequences derived from about 180 million T cells. Study-wide results and caveats: It was taken for granted in presence/absence analyses that sequencing depth across donors was roughly uniform.

About this clone itself: Antigen unknown.

V was pared by 3 bases and J by 0 bases, with 11 bases between. Germline CDR1 is MDHEN and CDR2 is SYDVKM. The CDR3 runs to 16 residues. Primers: 60 Vbeta forward and 13 Jbeta reverse. Profiling relied on immunoSEQ multiplex PCR, and the TCRdb table lists in-frame clones only, not all of them. Of approximately 170,000 clones listed, 85% were seen once; the top ten hold 1%. The specimen sequenced was PBMCs. The TCR comes from a boy aged 2-9 years in good health and CMV-seronegative. This rearrangement joins TRBV28 to TRBJ1-4; possibly TRBD1 for D (5 bases). DNA for the CDR3: TGTGCCAGCAGTTTTGTTTTAGGGGCAACTAATGAAAAACTGTTTTTT. Protein product: CASSFVLGATNEKLFF.